Shown below are 28 T cell receptor beta chains from a single sample sequenced in a study of blood T cell repertoires in COVID-19. The table came from immunoSEQ multiplex PCR; TCRdb's copy has only in-frame clones and leaves some out. The sample carries 200,000 to 300,000 clones, about 91% recorded once. The sample taken for sequencing was peripheral blood. The receptor set was obtained from an elderly man with acute or convalescent COVID-19.

CDR3 loop: CASTLGRGPQHF. The CDR3 DNA reads as TGTGCCAGCACCCTGGGGAGGGGGCCCCAGCATTTT. V is TRBV28 and J is TRBJ1-5; tentative D call: TRBD1 (5 bases). V was cut by 7 bases and J by 9 bases, with 13 bases left in between. The CDR3 totals 12 residues. Germline lookup yields CDR1 MDHEN and CDR2 SYDVKM.

The chain recombines TRBV13 with TRBJ2-5; 7 nucleotides agree with TRBD1. This CDR3 spans 12 amino acids. Trimming cost V 5 bases and J 5 bases; bases outside gene matches: 2. CDR1 is PRHDT and CDR2 is FYEKMQ in the germline V gene (reference sequence). In DNA form, the CDR3 reads TGTGCCAGCAGCCTGACAGGGGAGACCCAGTACTTC. This translates into CASSLTGETQYF.

This chain joins TRBV10-3 and TRBJ1-1; 8 positions agree with TRBD1. The CDR3 runs 16 residues. The V segment lost 2 bases and the J segment 1 base; nucleotides outside the gene matches: 6. Germline CDR1 ENHRY, CDR2 SYGVKD. The CDR3 DNA reads TGTGCCATCAGTGAGGCCCCGACAGGGGAGAACACTGAAGCTTTCTTT. Protein sequence: CAISEAPTGENTEAFF.

The V gene is TRBV28, the J gene TRBJ2-7, with 15 bases that match TRBD2. The CDR3 spans 17 residues. V was clipped by 5 bases and J by 2 bases; unmatched bases: 7. The germline CDR1 and CDR2 sequences are MDHEN and SYDVKM. CDR3 amino acids: CASSIGLAGGITYEQYF. CDR3 DNA: TGTGCCAGCAGTATTGGACTAGCGGGAGGGATAACCTACGAGCAGTACTTC.

In this sample, this clone turned up once. The chain has TRBV5-1 and TRBJ2-3, with 7 bases fitting TRBD2. The germline V gene has CDR1 SGHRS and CDR2 YFSETQ. Trimming at V came to 6 bases and at J to 4 bases, leaving 14 bases not matched to a gene. CDR3 length equals 16 residues. The CDR3 here is CASTLGAGPAADTQYF. In nucleotides, the CDR3 is TGCGCCAGCACCCTTGGAGCGGGGCCCGCCGCAGATACGCAGTATTTT.

The V call is TRBV23-1, the J call TRBJ2-2, with D possibly matching TRBD1 (6 bases). TRBV23-1 is an ORF, and what it does is uncertain. CDR3 size: 15 residues. V gave up 4 bases and J gave up 6 bases, with 15 bases separating them. CDR3 protein: CASSPRDIKAGELFF. CDR3 coding DNA: TGCGCCAGCAGTCCCCGGGACATCAAAGCCGGGGAGCTGTTTTTT.

The V call is TRBV5-4, the J call TRBJ2-7; 10 bases agree with TRBD2. Germline assignment: CDR1 SGHNT and CDR2 YYREEE (reference sequence). The CDR3 is 17 amino acids. After removal of 4 bases from V and 0 bases from J, the junction contained 10 bases not matched to a gene. The CDR3 reads CASSPGLAAKPSYEQYF. The DNA for the CDR3 is TGTGCCAGCAGCCCCGGACTAGCGGCGAAGCCCTCCTACGAGCAGTACTTC. Full variable domain (missing parts from reference TRBV5-4 and TRBJ2-7): ETGVTQSPTHLIKTRGQQVTLRCSSQSGHNTVSWYQQALGQGPQFIFQYYREEENGRGNFPPRFSGLQFPNYSSELNVNALELDDSALYLCASSPGLAAKPSYEQYFGPGTRLTVT.

The chain links TRBV10-1 to TRBJ2-1, with 9 bases that match TRBD1. CDR1 is WNHNN and CDR2 is SYGVQD in the germline V gene (reference sequence). J gave up 3 bases and V 10 bases, and 19 bases lay outside the gene matches. The CDR3 is 18 amino acids. CDR3 in DNA: TGCGCCACACGATCAACAGGGGGCCCGGACCTAGACTACAATGAGCAGTTCTTC. Encoded protein: CATRSTGGPDLDYNEQFF.

In regard to this clone: Germline is not matched at one junction end, which may reflect a read error. The chain employs TRBV6-5 and TRBJ1-2, with D maybe TRBD1 (6 bases). Per germline, CDR1 MNHEY and CDR2 SVGAGI. CDR3 length: 13 residues. CDR3 region: CASNYWGLNGYTF. The CDR3 nucleotides read TGTGCCAGCAATTACTGGGGGCTAAATGGCTACACCTTC.

This chain links TRBV7-3 with TRBJ2-5; 10 positions agree with TRBD2. V lost 3 bases to trimming and J lost 2 bases; unmatched junction nucleotides: 6. The CDR3 is 16 amino acids. Per germline, CDR1 SGHTA and CDR2 FQGTGA. The CDR3 DNA reads TGTGCCAGCAGCTTCTTTCCTAGCGGGGGTCAAGAGACCCAGTACTTC. Its protein is CASSFFPSGGQETQYF.

The chain recombines TRBV7-6 with TRBJ2-3; the match to TRBD1 covers 8 bases. The CDR3 has 18 residues. The J segment lost 2 bases and the V segment lost 5 bases, leaving 15 bases of the junction unmatched. Germline V lookup: CDR1 SGHVS, CDR2 FNYEAQ. The CDR3 region has the DNA TGTGCCAGCAGCCCCGGGCGGACAGGGTTGTTTTCCACAGATACGCAGTATTTT. Translation gives CASSPGRTGLFSTDTQYF.

This chain uses TRBV28 with TRBJ1-2, with D unclear. The CDR3 extends over 12 amino acids. CDR1 and CDR2 (germline): MDHEN, SYDVKM. Trimming took off 3 bases at V and 4 bases at J, with 6 bases between the two ends. The CDR3 bases are TGTGCCAGCAGTTTGCCCAGCTATGGCTACACCTTC. The encoded protein is CASSLPSYGYTF.

The chain couples TRBV9 to TRBJ2-3; possible D gene TRBD2, 7 bases. The CDR3 consists of 16 residues. Trimming removed 3 bases from V and 0 bases from J, with 14 bases in between. The germline gives CDR1 SGDLS, CDR2 YYNGEE. The CDR3 DNA follows: TGTGCCAGCAGCGCTATGGGAGGGGGGAGCACAGATACGCAGTATTTT. Translating it yields CASSAMGGGSTDTQYF.

The chain recombines TRBV15 with TRBJ1-1, with TRBD1 identical over 10 bases. The CDR3 has 14 amino acids. V shed 5 bases, J shed 8 bases, and the junction held 8 bases outside the gene matches. CDR1 LNHNV and CDR2 YYDKDF come from the germline V gene (reference sequence). CDR3 residues: CATSSDRGLMEAFF. The CDR3 DNA follows: TGTGCCACCAGCTCCGACAGGGGGCTAATGGAAGCTTTCTTT.

The V gene is TRBV4-3, the J gene TRBJ2-1; no definite D call. The CDR3 runs 15 residues. V was cut by 0 bases and J by 2 bases, with 8 bases left in between. Germline V gene lookup returns CDR1 LGHNA and CDR2 YSLEER. The CDR3 DNA reads as TGCGCCAGCAGCCAAGATCTAGTCCCCTACAATGAGCAGTTCTTC. It encodes CASSQDLVPYNEQFF.

The V call is TRBV7-9, the J call TRBJ1-1; possibly TRBD1 for D (5 bases). Trimming shortened V by 1 base and J by 4 bases, and 19 bases separated the two germline ends. This CDR3 is 17 amino acids long. Germline loops: CDR1 SEHNR, CDR2 FQNEAQ (reference sequence). The CDR3 sequence: CASSLVYGTGGSTEAFF. The CDR3 bases are TGTGCCAGCAGCTTAGTTTACGGGACCGGAGGGAGCACTGAAGCTTTCTTT.

The V and J genes are TRBV6-5 and TRBJ1-2; 10 bases agree with TRBD1. V trimming: 6 bases; J trimming: 4 bases; junction bases outside the gene matches: 8. CDR1 is MNHEY and CDR2 is SVGAGI in the germline V gene. The CDR3 is 15 residues long. The CDR3 protein is CASRGTGVRSYGYTF. The CDR3 region has the DNA TGTGCCAGCAGAGGGACAGGGGTCAGGAGCTATGGCTACACCTTC.

This sequence joins TRBV11-2 and TRBJ2-5; perhaps TRBD1 as D (5 bases). The V and J ends lost 5 bases and 3 bases respectively, with 13 bases between them. CDR1 and CDR2 from the germline V gene are SGHAT and FQNNGV. This CDR3 is built from 14 residues. In DNA, the CDR3 is TGTGCCAGCAGCCCACATCCAGGGAAAGAGACCCAGTACTTC. As protein: CASSPHPGKETQYF.

The chain links TRBV11-3 to TRBJ2-3; 8 bases fit TRBD2. The germline V gene has CDR1 SGHNT and CDR2 YENEEA. V gave up 4 bases and J gave up 5 bases; unmatched junction bases: 2. This CDR3 is built from 13 residues. The CDR3 loop is CASSSGTRDTQYF. As DNA, the CDR3 is TGTGCCAGCAGCTCTGGGACTAGAGATACGCAGTATTTT.

This chain links TRBV7-6 with TRBJ1-1, with D tentatively TRBD1 (5 bases). From germline, CDR1 is SGHVS and CDR2 FNYEAQ. V was pared by 4 bases and J by 1 base, with 10 bases between. The CDR3 is 14 amino acids. The CDR3 sequence: CASSSGLGNTEAFF. The CDR3 DNA is TGTGCCAGCAGCTCGGGACTGGGGAACACTGAAGCTTTCTTT.

Here the CDR3 DNA reads TGTGCCAGCAGTTCCCGACTAGCGGGGGCCCTCCAGCAGTACTTC. The encoded protein is CASSSRLAGALQQYF. This rearrangement joins TRBV28 to TRBJ2-7; 12 bases are shared with TRBD2. The length of the CDR3 is 15 residues. V was clipped by 4 bases and J by 8 bases; unmatched bases: 9. Germline V gene sequence: CDR1 MDHEN, CDR2 SYDVKM. The full variable domain, completed using reference TRBV28 and TRBJ2-7, is DVKVTQSSRYLVKRTGEKVFLECVQDMDHENMFWYRQDPGLGLRLIYFSYDVKMKEKGDIPEGYSVSREKKERFSLILESASTNQTSMYLCASSSRLAGALQQYFGPGTRLTVT.

The chain employs TRBV7-3 and TRBJ2-1; 10 bases line up with TRBD1. The CDR3 contains 15 residues. Trimming took 4 bases from V and 10 from J; bases not matched to a gene: 10. CDR1 is SGHTA, CDR2 FQGTGA, per germline. CDR3 sequence reads: CASSSTGQGVREQFF. DNA of the CDR3: TGTGCCAGCAGCTCGACCGGACAGGGGGTGAGGGAGCAGTTCTTC. Using reference TRBV7-3 and TRBJ2-1 for the parts outside the CDR3, the full variable domain is GAGVSQTPSNKVTEKGKYVELRCDPISGHTALYWYRQSLGQGPEFLIYFQGTGAADDSGLPNDRFFAVRPEGSVSTLKIQRTERGDSAVYLCASSSTGQGVREQFFGPGTRLTVL.

The chain couples TRBV3-1 (or the pseudogene TRBV3-2) to TRBJ1-1, with D maybe TRBD1 (6 bases). Trimming took 7 bases from V and 4 from J, leaving 19 bases between them. Germline lookup yields CDR1 LGHDT and CDR2 YNNKEL (reference sequence). The CDR3 is 15 amino acids. CDR3 nucleotide sequence: TGTGCCAGCAAGGGTTCGGACAGTTGGGGCACTGAAGCTTTCTTT. Its protein is CASKGSDSWGTEAFF.

The V gene is TRBV6-2 or TRBV6-3, the J gene TRBJ2-2, with TRBD2 identical over 12 bases. The germline V gene has CDR1 MNHEY and CDR2 SVGEGT. The CDR3 extends over 17 amino acids. Trimming cost V 5 bases and J 6 bases; bases outside gene matches: 10. CDR3 in amino acids: CASSTRGLAGSAGELFF. The CDR3 DNA reads TGTGCCAGCAGTACTCGCGGACTAGCGGGATCGGCCGGGGAGCTGTTTTTT.

The J gene is TRBJ2-5, the V gene TRBV2; TRBD1 matches 7 bases. This CDR3 has 11 amino acids. V lost 3 bases, J lost 10 bases, and 2 bases stayed unmatched. The V gene's germline CDR1 is SNHLY and CDR2 FYNNEI. The CDR3: CASSEGDSQYF. DNA for the CDR3: TGTGCCAGCAGTGAGGGGGACAGCCAGTACTTC. Combining the CDR3 with reference TRBV2 and TRBJ2-5 gives the whole variable domain EPEVTQTPSHQVTQMGQEVILRCVPISNHLYFYWYRQILGQKVEFLVSFYNNEISEKSEIFDDQFSVERPDGSNFTLKIRSTKLEDSAMYFCASSEGDSQYFGPGTRLLVL.

The chain employs TRBV7-2 and TRBJ1-5, with 7 nucleotides matching TRBD1. The CDR3 has 15 residues. V lost 5 bases to trimming and J lost 2 bases; unmatched junction nucleotides: 6. Germline CDR1 reads SGHTA; CDR2 reads FQGNSA. CDR3 DNA sequence: TGTGCCAGCAGCGTTTCTACAGGGGGCAATCAGCCCCAGCATTTT. It codes for CASSVSTGGNQPQHF.

In this sample, this clone turned up once. In the same sample, other DNA sequences code for this CDR3. This chain joins TRBV4-2 and TRBJ2-3, with 8 bases identical to TRBD2. The J segment lost 3 bases and the V segment lost 1 base, leaving 3 bases of the junction unmatched. The CDR3 runs 15 residues. Germline-derived CDR1 and CDR2 are LGHNA and YNFKEQ. The CDR3 is CASSQASGSTDTQYF. The CDR3 DNA sequence: TGTGCCAGCAGCCAAGCGAGCGGGAGTACAGATACGCAGTATTTT.

The chain combines TRBV19 with TRBJ2-2, with a possible D match to TRBD2 (5 bases). CDR1 is LNHDA and CDR2 is SQIVND in the germline V gene (reference sequence). The CDR3 totals 17 residues. The germline V and J ends were trimmed by 4 bases and 1 base, with 16 bases remaining between them. In DNA, the CDR3 is TGTGCCAGTAGTAACTGGAATCACGGGGAGAACACCGGGGAGCTGTTTTTT. Protein product: CASSNWNHGENTGELFF.